This is a list of T cell receptor beta chains from one sample in a study of human T cells and chemical hapten exposure. TCRdb redid the calling of the RACE reads with MiXCR, one entry per CDR3 protein. The sample lists 56,000 or so distinct CDR3 sequences, roughly a tenth occurring once. The sequenced sample was whole blood, obtained in connection with sensitization to the hapten diphenylcyclopropenone (DPC). These receptors all stem from a woman aged 30 to 39 with alopecia areata. Some clones in this sample may be carry-over from other donors' samples. Both conserved end residues are part of each CDR3. The D gene is left open where the match is weak. Clone size, where shown, is once, few, many, or a class for clones that have expanded.

cdr3_aa	cdr3_nt	v_call	j_call	d_call	clone_size
CASSTRTSGGYEQYF	TGTGCCAGCAGCACCCGGACTAGCGGGGGTTACGAGCAGTACTTC	TRBV7-8	TRBJ2-7	TRBD2	.
CASSPEIGGAFYNEQFF	TGTGCCAGCTCCCCAGAAATCGGGGGGGCCTTCTACAATGAGCAGTTCTTC	TRBV18	TRBJ2-1	TRBD2	few
CASSLDEVTQYF	TGTGCCAGCAGCCTGGACGAGGTTACGCAGTATTTT	TRBV12-3/TRBV12-4	TRBJ2-3	.	few
CASSLETGFHSGANVLTF	TGTGCCAGCAGTTTAGAAACGGGGTTCCACTCTGGGGCCAACGTCCTGACTTTC	TRBV9	TRBJ2-6	.	many
CSARKGVMNTEAFF	TGCAGTGCTAGAAAAGGGGTCATGAACACTGAAGCTTTCTTT	TRBV20-1	TRBJ1-1	.	.
CASSPGTGGTDTQYF	TGCGCCAGCAGCCCCGGGACAGGGGGAACAGATACGCAGTATTTT	TRBV5-1	TRBJ2-3	TRBD1	.
CAISEWGQGGTEAFF	TGTGCCATCAGTGAGTGGGGACAGGGGGGTACTGAAGCTTTCTTT	TRBV10-3	TRBJ1-1	TRBD1	.
CSARGPGTGASYEQYF	TGCAGTGCCCGCGGTCCCGGGACAGGGGCCTCCTACGAGCAGTACTTC	TRBV20-1	TRBJ2-7	TRBD1	.
CASSHPGRHIYGYTF	TGTGCCAGCAGCCACCCTGGGAGACACATCTATGGCTACACCTTC	TRBV6-5	TRBJ1-2	.	many
CASSVVPTSTPNYGYTF	TGTGCCAGCAGCGTTGTGCCGACATCCACTCCTAACTATGGCTACACCTTC	TRBV9	TRBJ1-2	.	few
CAVRAIQGVSGNTEAFF	TGTGCCGTCCGCGCTATACAGGGGGTCTCTGGAAACACTGAAGCTTTCTTT	TRBV19	TRBJ1-1	TRBD1	many
CATGTTGGTYEQYF	TGTGCCACCGGAACAACAGGGGGAACCTACGAGCAGTACTTC	TRBV10-3	TRBJ2-7	TRBD1	many
CASSDTGGYSPLHF	TGTGCCAGCAGTGACACAGGGGGCTATTCACCCCTCCACTTT	TRBV28	TRBJ1-6	TRBD1	many
CASSFRQTDTQYF	TGTGCCAGCAGTTTTAGGCAGACAGATACGCAGTATTTT	TRBV12-3/TRBV12-4	TRBJ2-3	.	few
CATSEPGGKETQYF	TGTGCCACCAGTGAGCCGGGAGGGAAGGAGACCCAGTACTTC	TRBV24-1	TRBJ2-5	TRBD2	many
CASSQDGQGSSYNSPLHF	TGTGCCAGCAGCCAAGATGGACAGGGGAGCTCCTATAATTCACCCCTCCACTTT	TRBV3-1	TRBJ1-6	TRBD1	many
CASSPRFGRDTDQPQHF	TGTGCCAGCTCACCGAGGTTTGGCAGGGATACGGATCAGCCCCAGCATTTT	TRBV18	TRBJ1-5	.	few
CSASGQGPPDTQYF	TGCAGTGCTAGTGGGCAGGGCCCTCCCGATACGCAGTATTTT	TRBV20-1	TRBJ2-3	.	many
CASSGAAGYEQYF	TGTGCCAGCAGTGGTGCAGCGGGCTACGAGCAGTACTTC	TRBV6-1	TRBJ2-7	.	few
CASSLAAYTDTQYF	TGTGCCAGCAGCTTAGCGGCCTACACAGATACGCAGTATTTT	TRBV7-2	TRBJ2-3	.	few
CSAVRGGYTF	TGCAGTGCGGTCCGCGGTGGCTACACCTTC	TRBV20-1	TRBJ1-2	.	.
CASSPIQGNGNTIYF	TGTGCCAGCAGTCCCATACAGGGGAATGGAAACACCATATATTTT	TRBV28	TRBJ1-3	TRBD1	many
CSARVVTSGDTDTQYF	TGCAGTGCTAGAGTGGTGACTAGCGGGGACACAGATACGCAGTATTTT	TRBV20-1	TRBJ2-3	TRBD2	many
CASSINRGGQETQYF	TGTGCCAGTAGTATAAACAGAGGGGGCCAAGAGACCCAGTACTTC	TRBV19	TRBJ2-5	.	few